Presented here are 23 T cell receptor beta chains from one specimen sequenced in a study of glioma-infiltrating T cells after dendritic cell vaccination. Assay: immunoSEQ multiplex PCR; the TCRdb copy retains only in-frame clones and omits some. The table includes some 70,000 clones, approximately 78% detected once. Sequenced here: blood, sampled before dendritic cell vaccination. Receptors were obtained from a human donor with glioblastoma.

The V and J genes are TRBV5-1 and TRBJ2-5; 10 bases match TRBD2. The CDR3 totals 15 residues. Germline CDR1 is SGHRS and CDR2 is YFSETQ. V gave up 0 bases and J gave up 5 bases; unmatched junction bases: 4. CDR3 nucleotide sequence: TGCGCCAGCAGCTTGGCAGCGGGGGGGCAGGAGACCCAGTACTTC. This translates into CASSLAAGGQETQYF. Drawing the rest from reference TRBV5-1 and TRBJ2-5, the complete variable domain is KAGVTQTPRYLIKTRGQQVTLSCSPISGHRSVSWYQQTPGQGLQFLFEYFSETQRNKGNFPGRFSGRQFSNSRSEMNVSTLELGDSALYLCASSLAAGGQETQYFGPGTRLLVL.

CDR3 sequence reads: CATDRVADTQYF. The CDR3 DNA follows: TGTGCCACCGACAGGGTCGCAGATACGCAGTATTTT. This rearrangement joins TRBV2 to TRBJ2-3; 7 positions agree with TRBD1. CDR1 is SNHLY, CDR2 FYNNEI, per germline. J lost 4 bases, V lost 10 bases, and 5 bases had no gene match. The CDR3 has 12 amino acids.

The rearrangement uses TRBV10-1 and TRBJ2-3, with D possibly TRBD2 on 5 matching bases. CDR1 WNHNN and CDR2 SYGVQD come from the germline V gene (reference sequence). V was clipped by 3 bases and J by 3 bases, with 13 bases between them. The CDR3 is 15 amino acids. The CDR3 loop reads CASSEVRARTDTQYF. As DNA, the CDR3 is TGCGCCAGCAGTGAAGTGAGGGCGAGGACAGATACGCAGTATTTT.

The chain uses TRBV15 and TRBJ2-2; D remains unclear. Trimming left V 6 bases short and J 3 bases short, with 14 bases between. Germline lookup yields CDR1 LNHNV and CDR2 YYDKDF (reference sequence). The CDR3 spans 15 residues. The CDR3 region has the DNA TGTGCCACCAGTCTCACTCTCGAAGACACCGGGGAGCTGTTTTTT. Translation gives CATSLTLEDTGELFF.

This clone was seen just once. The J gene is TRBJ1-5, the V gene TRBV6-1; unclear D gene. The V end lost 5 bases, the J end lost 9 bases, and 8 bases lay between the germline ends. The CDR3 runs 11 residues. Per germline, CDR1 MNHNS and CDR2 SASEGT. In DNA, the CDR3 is TGTGCCAGCAGTTTCCCCCGGCCCCAGCATTTT. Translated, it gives CASSFPRPQHF.

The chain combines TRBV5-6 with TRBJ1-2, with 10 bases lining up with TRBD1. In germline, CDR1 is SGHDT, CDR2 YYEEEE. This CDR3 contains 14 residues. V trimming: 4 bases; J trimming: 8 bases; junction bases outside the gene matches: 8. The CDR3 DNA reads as TGTGCCAGCAGCCGGACAGGGGGGCTCGGGGGCTACACCTTC. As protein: CASSRTGGLGGYTF.

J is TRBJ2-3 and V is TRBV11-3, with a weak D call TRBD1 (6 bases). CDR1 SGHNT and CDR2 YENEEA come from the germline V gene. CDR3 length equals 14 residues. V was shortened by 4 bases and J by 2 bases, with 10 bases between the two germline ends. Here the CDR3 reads CASSSGEFTDTQYF. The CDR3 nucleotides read TGTGCCAGCAGCTCAGGGGAGTTCACAGATACGCAGTATTTT. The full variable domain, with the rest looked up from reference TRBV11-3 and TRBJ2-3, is EAGVVQSPRYKIIEKKQPVAFWCNPISGHNTLYWYLQNLGQGPELLIRYENEEAVDDSQLPKDRFSAERLKGVDSTLKIQPAELGDSAVYLCASSSGEFTDTQYFGPGTRLTVL.

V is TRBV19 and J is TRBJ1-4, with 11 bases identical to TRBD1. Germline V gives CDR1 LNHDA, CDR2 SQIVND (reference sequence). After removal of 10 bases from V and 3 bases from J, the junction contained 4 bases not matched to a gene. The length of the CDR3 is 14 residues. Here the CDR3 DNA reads TGTGCCACAGGACAGGGGGCTGCTAATGAAAAACTGTTTTTT. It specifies CATGQGAANEKLFF.

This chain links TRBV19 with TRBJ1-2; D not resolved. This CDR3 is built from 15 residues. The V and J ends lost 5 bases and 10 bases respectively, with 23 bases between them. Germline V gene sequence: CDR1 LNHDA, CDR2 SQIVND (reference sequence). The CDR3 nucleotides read TGTGCCAGTAGTCCCCCAGGACGGGGTCTGACTCCCTACACCTTC. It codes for CASSPPGRGLTPYTF.

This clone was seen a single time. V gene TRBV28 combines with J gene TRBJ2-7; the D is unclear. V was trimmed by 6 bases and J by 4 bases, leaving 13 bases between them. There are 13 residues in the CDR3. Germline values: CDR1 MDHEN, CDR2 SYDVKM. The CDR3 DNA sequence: TGTGCCAGCAGCCATGGGCCGGAATACGAGCAGTACTTC. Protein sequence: CASSHGPEYEQYF.

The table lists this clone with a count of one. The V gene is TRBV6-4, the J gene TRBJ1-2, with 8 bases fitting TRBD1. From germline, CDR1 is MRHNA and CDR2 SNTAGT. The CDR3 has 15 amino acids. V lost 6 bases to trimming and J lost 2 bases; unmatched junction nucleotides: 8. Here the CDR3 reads CASRKDRVGNYGYTF. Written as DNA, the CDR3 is TGTGCCAGCAGGAAGGACAGGGTCGGCAACTATGGCTACACCTTC.

The CDR3 DNA reads as TGTGCCAGCAGTGAAGCGGGGAGGCACGGGGAGCTGTTTTTT. This codes for CASSEAGRHGELFF. The chain has TRBV6-1 and TRBJ2-2, with D possibly being TRBD2 (6 bases). The V end was cut by 0 bases, the J end by 7 bases, with 9 bases between. The CDR3 is 14 residues long. CDR1 and CDR2 (germline): MNHNS, SASEGT.

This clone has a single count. The DNA of the CDR3 is TGTGCCAGCAGCCCTCGGGGGGGAGTGGGGGAGCAGTACTTC. It yields the protein CASSPRGGVGEQYF. The chain uses TRBV7-2 and TRBJ2-7; 8 nucleotides align to TRBD2. With 5 bases clipped from V and 7 bases from J, the junction kept 10 bases outside the gene matches. This CDR3 is built from 14 residues. Germline V CDR1 and CDR2: SGHTA, FQGNSA. The whole variable domain, remainder taken from reference TRBV7-2 and TRBJ2-7, is GAGVSQSPSNKVTEKGKDVELRCDPISGHTALYWYRQSLGQGLEFLIYFQGNSAPDKSGLPSDRFSAERTGGSVSTLTIQRTQQEDSAVYLCASSPRGGVGEQYFGPGTRLTVT.

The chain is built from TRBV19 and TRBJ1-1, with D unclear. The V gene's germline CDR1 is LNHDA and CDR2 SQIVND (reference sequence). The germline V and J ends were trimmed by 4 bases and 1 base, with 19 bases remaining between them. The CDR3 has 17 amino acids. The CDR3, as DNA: TGTGCCAGTAGTAAGTACCCTCCTTCCGGGAAGAACACTGAAGCTTTCTTT. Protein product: CASSKYPPSGKNTEAFF.

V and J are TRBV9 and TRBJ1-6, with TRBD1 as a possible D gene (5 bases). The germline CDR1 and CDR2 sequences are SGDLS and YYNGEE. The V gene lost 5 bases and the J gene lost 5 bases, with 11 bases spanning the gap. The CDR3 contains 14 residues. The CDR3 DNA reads TGTGCCAGCAGGGGGCAGTCCGATAATTCACCCCTCCACTTT. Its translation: CASRGQSDNSPLHF.

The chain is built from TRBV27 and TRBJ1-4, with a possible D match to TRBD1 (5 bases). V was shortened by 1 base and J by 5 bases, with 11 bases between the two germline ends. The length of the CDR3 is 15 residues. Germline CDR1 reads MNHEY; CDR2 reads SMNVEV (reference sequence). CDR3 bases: TGTGCCAGCAGTTTATTAGGGGAGGTGAATGAAAAACTGTTTTTT. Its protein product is CASSLLGEVNEKLFF.

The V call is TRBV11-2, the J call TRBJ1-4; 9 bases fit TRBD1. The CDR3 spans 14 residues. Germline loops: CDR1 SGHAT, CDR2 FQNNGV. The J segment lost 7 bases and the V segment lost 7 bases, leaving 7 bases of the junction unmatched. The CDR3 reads CASNWTGDFEKLFF. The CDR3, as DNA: TGTGCCAGCAACTGGACAGGGGATTTTGAAAAACTGTTTTTT.

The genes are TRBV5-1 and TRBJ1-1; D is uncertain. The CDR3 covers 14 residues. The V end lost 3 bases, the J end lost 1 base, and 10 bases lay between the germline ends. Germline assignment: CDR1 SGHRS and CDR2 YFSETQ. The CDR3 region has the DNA TGCGCCAGCAGCTGGCTCGAGGGGAACACTGAAGCTTTCTTT. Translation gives CASSWLEGNTEAFF.

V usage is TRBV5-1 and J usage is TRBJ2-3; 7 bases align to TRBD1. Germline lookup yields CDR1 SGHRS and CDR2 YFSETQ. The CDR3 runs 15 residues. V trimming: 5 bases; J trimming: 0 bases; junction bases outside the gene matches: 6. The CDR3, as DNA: TGCGCCAGCAGAGCCGGGACAGCGAGCACAGATACGCAGTATTTT. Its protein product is CASRAGTASTDTQYF.

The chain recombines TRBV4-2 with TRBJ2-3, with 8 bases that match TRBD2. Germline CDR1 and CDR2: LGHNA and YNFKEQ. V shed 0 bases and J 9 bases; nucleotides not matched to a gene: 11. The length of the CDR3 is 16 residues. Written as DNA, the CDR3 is TGTGCCAGCAGCCAAGATCGGGGGGGGAAAGGAGGAACGCAGTATTTT. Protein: CASSQDRGGKGGTQYF.

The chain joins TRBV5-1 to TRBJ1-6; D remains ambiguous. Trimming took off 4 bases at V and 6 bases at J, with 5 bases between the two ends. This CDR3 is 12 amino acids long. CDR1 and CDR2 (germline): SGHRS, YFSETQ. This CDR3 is CASSGVNSPLHF. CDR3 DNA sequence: TGCGCCAGCAGCGGAGTTAATTCACCCCTCCACTTT.

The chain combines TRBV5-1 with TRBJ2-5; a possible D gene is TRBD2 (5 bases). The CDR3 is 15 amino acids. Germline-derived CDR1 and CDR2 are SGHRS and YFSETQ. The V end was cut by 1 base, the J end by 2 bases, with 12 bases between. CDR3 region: CASSLFEGPQETQYF. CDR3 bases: TGCGCCAGCAGCTTGTTCGAGGGCCCGCAAGAGACCCAGTACTTC. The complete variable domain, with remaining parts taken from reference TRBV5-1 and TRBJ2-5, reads KAGVTQTPRYLIKTRGQQVTLSCSPISGHRSVSWYQQTPGQGLQFLFEYFSETQRNKGNFPGRFSGRQFSNSRSEMNVSTLELGDSALYLCASSLFEGPQETQYFGPGTRLLVL.

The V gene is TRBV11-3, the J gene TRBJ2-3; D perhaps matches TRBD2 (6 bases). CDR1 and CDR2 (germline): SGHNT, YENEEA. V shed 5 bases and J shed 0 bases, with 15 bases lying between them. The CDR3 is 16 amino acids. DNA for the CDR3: TGTGCCAGCAGCCCCCGCGGGGCCTCTAGCACAGATACGCAGTATTTT. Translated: CASSPRGASSTDTQYF.